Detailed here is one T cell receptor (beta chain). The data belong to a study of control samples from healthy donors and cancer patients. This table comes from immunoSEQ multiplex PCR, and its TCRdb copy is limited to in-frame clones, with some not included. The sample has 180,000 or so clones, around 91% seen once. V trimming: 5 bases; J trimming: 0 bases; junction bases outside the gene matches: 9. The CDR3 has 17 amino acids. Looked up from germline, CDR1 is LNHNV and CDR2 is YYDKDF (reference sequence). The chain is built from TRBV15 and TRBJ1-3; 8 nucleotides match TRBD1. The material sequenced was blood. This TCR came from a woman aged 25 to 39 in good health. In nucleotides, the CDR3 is TGTGCCACCAGCCCCCGGACAGGGACCCCCTCTGGAAACACCATATATTTT. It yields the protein CATSPRTGTPSGNTIYF.